The rows below give T cell receptor beta chains drawn from one sample of a study of resident and recirculating memory T cells in vitiligo. Some clones are missing from TCRdb's copy, which holds only in-frame ones; the method was immunoSEQ multiplex PCR. Of 75,000 to 95,000 clones listed, around 90% are singletons. The source material was blood. Receptors originate from a male donor with vitiligo. CDR3s include the opening cysteine and the closing phenylalanine or tryptophan. A D gene is named only where the DNA matches it firmly. Where a row states a size, it is once, few, many or the class of an expanded clone; other rows omit it.

V gene: TRBV5-1; D gene: TRBD2; J gene: TRBJ2-3; clone size: -; CDR3 DNA: TGCGCCAGCAGTTTGGGACTAGCGGGAACCGCAAAGGGCACAGATACGCAGTATTTT; CDR3 protein: CASSLGLAGTAKGTDTQYF
V gene: TRBV10-3; D gene: -; J gene: TRBJ2-1; clone size: -; CDR3 DNA: TGTGCCATCAGTGACTCCGGGACACCGGGGCAGTTCTTC; CDR3 protein: CAISDSGTPGQFF
V gene: TRBV7-9; D gene: TRBD1; J gene: TRBJ2-2; clone size: -; CDR3 DNA: TGTGCCAGCAGCATTATCCGGGACAGAGAAAACACCGGGGAGCTGTTTTTT; CDR3 protein: CASSIIRDRENTGELFF
V gene: TRBV9; D gene: -; J gene: TRBJ1-4; clone size: -; CDR3 DNA: TGTGCCAGCAGCGTAGTGGCTCAGTTAAATGAAAAACTGTTTTTT; CDR3 protein: CASSVVAQLNEKLFF
V gene: TRBV5-1; D gene: TRBD1; J gene: TRBJ2-7; clone size: -; CDR3 DNA: TGCGCCAGCAGCTCGGGACAGGCTAACTACGAGCAGTACTTC; CDR3 protein: CASSSGQANYEQYF
V gene: TRBV7-2; D gene: -; J gene: TRBJ2-1; clone size: -; CDR3 DNA: TGTGCCAGCAGCTTAGTTGAGGCGCACTACAATGAGCAGTTCTTC; CDR3 protein: CASSLVEAHYNEQFF
V gene: TRBV18; D gene: TRBD2; J gene: TRBJ2-2; clone size: few; CDR3 DNA: TGTGCCAGCTCAACCAGATCGGCTAGCGGGAGTAGTCCCGGGGAGCTGTTTTTT; CDR3 protein: CASSTRSASGSSPGELFF
V gene: TRBV7-3; D gene: TRBD1; J gene: TRBJ2-7; clone size: -; CDR3 DNA: TGTGCCAGCTACCCGTTCGGCAGGGGGACCTACGAGCAGTACTTC; CDR3 protein: CASYPFGRGTYEQYF
V gene: TRBV10-3; D gene: TRBD1; J gene: TRBJ1-4; clone size: -; CDR3 DNA: TGTGCCATCAGTGATTTAACCCAGGGGGCTGAAAAACTGTTTTTT; CDR3 protein: CAISDLTQGAEKLFF
V gene: TRBV18; D gene: -; J gene: TRBJ2-3; clone size: -; CDR3 DNA: TGTGCCAGCTCACCAATGGGCTCAGATACGCAGTATTTT; CDR3 protein: CASSPMGSDTQYF
V gene: TRBV12-5; D gene: -; J gene: TRBJ2-7; clone size: few; CDR3 DNA: TGTGCTAGTGGTTTGGCCCCTAAACCCCAGGGAGGCGAGCAGTACTTC; CDR3 protein: CASGLAPKPQGGEQYF
V gene: TRBV5-1; D gene: -; J gene: TRBJ2-5; clone size: once; CDR3 DNA: TGCGCCAGCAGCTCTGGGACACCCTACAAAGAGACCCAGTACTTC; CDR3 protein: CASSSGTPYKETQYF
V gene: TRBV5-8; D gene: TRBD1; J gene: TRBJ2-5; clone size: -; CDR3 DNA: TGTGCCAGCAGCTTGATGACAGGGCCGGAGACCCAGTACTTC; CDR3 protein: CASSLMTGPETQYF
V gene: TRBV5-6; D gene: -; J gene: TRBJ1-2; clone size: -; CDR3 DNA: TGTGCCAGCAGCTTGTCAGGGGTCCATGGCTACACCTTC; CDR3 protein: CASSLSGVHGYTF
V gene: TRBV25-1; D gene: -; J gene: TRBJ1-1; clone size: -; CDR3 DNA: TGTGCCAGCCGGGCAGGGACACTGAACACTGAAGCTTTCTTT; CDR3 protein: CASRAGTLNTEAFF
V gene: TRBV20-1; D gene: -; J gene: TRBJ1-1; clone size: -; CDR3 DNA: TGCACCACCCGGGGGGACACTGAAGCTTTCTTT; CDR3 protein: CTTRGDTEAFF
V gene: TRBV5-1; D gene: -; J gene: TRBJ2-7; clone size: -; CDR3 DNA: TGCGCCAGCAGCTTGGCTAGGGACATCAGCCACTACGAGCAGTACTTC; CDR3 protein: CASSLARDISHYEQYF
V gene: TRBV6-6; D gene: -; J gene: TRBJ1-1; clone size: -; CDR3 DNA: TGTGCCAGCAGTTACACCGGAGGGGACACTGAAGCTTTCTTT; CDR3 protein: CASSYTGGDTEAFF
V gene: TRBV28; D gene: -; J gene: TRBJ1-1; clone size: -; CDR3 DNA: TGTGCCAGCAGTTTTATGGAAGGGGTGGGGACTGAAGCTTTCTTT; CDR3 protein: CASSFMEGVGTEAFF
V gene: TRBV27; D gene: TRBD1; J gene: TRBJ1-2; clone size: once; CDR3 DNA: TGTGCCAGCAGTTTACTGGGACAGGGAAATGGCTACACCTTC; CDR3 protein: CASSLLGQGNGYTF
V gene: TRBV6-5; D gene: TRBD1; J gene: TRBJ1-2; clone size: -; CDR3 DNA: TGTGCCAGCAGTAGGACAGGGGGCGACTATGGCTACACCTTC; CDR3 protein: CASSRTGGDYGYTF
V gene: TRBV27; D gene: TRBD1; J gene: TRBJ1-1; clone size: -; CDR3 DNA: TGTGCCAGCATTACCCGGACAGGGGGGTACACTGAAGCTTTCTTT; CDR3 protein: CASITRTGGYTEAFF
V gene: TRBV5-1; D gene: TRBD2; J gene: TRBJ2-5; clone size: -; CDR3 DNA: TGCGCCAGCAGCTACCTAGCGGCAAAAGAGACCCAGTACTTC; CDR3 protein: CASSYLAAKETQYF
V gene: TRBV5-4; D gene: -; J gene: TRBJ2-3; clone size: -; CDR3 DNA: TGTGCCAGCAGCCCCCCTAAGAGCGGGAGCACAGATACGCAGTATTTT; CDR3 protein: CASSPPKSGSTDTQYF
V gene: TRBV5-1; D gene: -; J gene: TRBJ1-5; clone size: -; CDR3 DNA: TGCGCCAGCAGCGGGAGGGACGGGAATCAGCCCCAGCATTTT; CDR3 protein: CASSGRDGNQPQHF
V gene: TRBV4-1; D gene: TRBD1; J gene: TRBJ2-5; clone size: -; CDR3 DNA: TGCGCCAGCAGCCAAGGGACAGGGGGTGAGACCCAGTACTTC; CDR3 protein: CASSQGTGGETQYF
V gene: TRBV18; D gene: TRBD2; J gene: TRBJ2-1; clone size: once; CDR3 DNA: TGTGCCAGCTCACCAAAGTCTGTACCGGGACTAGAGACATACAATGAGCAGTTCTTC; CDR3 protein: CASSPKSVPGLETYNEQFF
V gene: TRBV5-4; D gene: -; J gene: TRBJ2-7; clone size: medium-sized; CDR3 DNA: TGTGCCAGCAGCTTGTCCGGGATCCCGGGGGAGCAGTACTTC; CDR3 protein: CASSLSGIPGEQYF
V gene: TRBV6-5; D gene: TRBD1; J gene: TRBJ2-7; clone size: -; CDR3 DNA: TGTGCCAGCAGTTACGGGACAGGGGACAACGAGCAGTACTTC; CDR3 protein: CASSYGTGDNEQYF
V gene: TRBV27; D gene: -; J gene: TRBJ1-5; clone size: -; CDR3 DNA: TGTGCCAGCAGTTGGGGACACGGCAGCAAAGATAGCAATCAGCCCCAGCATTTT; CDR3 protein: CASSWGHGSKDSNQPQHF
V gene: TRBV25-1; D gene: -; J gene: TRBJ1-4; clone size: once; CDR3 DNA: TGTGCCAGCAGTGAAGGCAGGCTTTCAACTAATGAAAAACTGTTTTTT; CDR3 protein: CASSEGRLSTNEKLFF
V gene: TRBV5-4; D gene: TRBD1; J gene: TRBJ1-2; clone size: -; CDR3 DNA: TGTGCCAGCAGTCCGGGACAGGGGCTTATGGGGTATGGCTACACCTTC; CDR3 protein: CASSPGQGLMGYGYTF
V gene: TRBV11-1; D gene: TRBD2; J gene: TRBJ2-3; clone size: -; CDR3 DNA: TGTGCCAGCAGCTCCTTAGCGGGGAGTCTAGAGTCAGATACGCAGTATTTT; CDR3 protein: CASSSLAGSLESDTQYF
V gene: TRBV7-6; D gene: TRBD2; J gene: TRBJ2-7; clone size: -; CDR3 DNA: TGTGCCAGCAGCTTACCCCCCCGGGCCCGGGAGGTGCATTACGAGCAGTACTTC; CDR3 protein: CASSLPPRAREVHYEQYF
V gene: TRBV5-1; D gene: -; J gene: TRBJ1-1; clone size: -; CDR3 DNA: TGCGCCAGCAGCTTGAATCCAGGGGTCACTGAAGCTTTCTTT; CDR3 protein: CASSLNPGVTEAFF
V gene: TRBV19; D gene: TRBD2; J gene: TRBJ2-5; clone size: -; CDR3 DNA: TGTGCCAGTAGTAGGGCCAGCGGGAGAGGAGAGACCCAGTACTTC; CDR3 protein: CASSRASGRGETQYF
V gene: TRBV7-8; D gene: TRBD1; J gene: TRBJ2-3; clone size: -; CDR3 DNA: TGTGCCAGCAGCCCTTGGACAGGGGCGCAGTATTTT; CDR3 protein: CASSPWTGAQYF
V gene: TRBV11-3; D gene: TRBD1; J gene: TRBJ1-4; clone size: -; CDR3 DNA: TGTGCCAGCAGCCCCGGACAGGGGGGGAATGAAAAACTGTTTTTT; CDR3 protein: CASSPGQGGNEKLFF
V gene: TRBV10-3; D gene: TRBD2; J gene: TRBJ2-3; clone size: -; CDR3 DNA: TGTGCCATCAGTGAGGGGACTAGCGGGAGTCGAGGTCCAGATACGCAGTATTTT; CDR3 protein: CAISEGTSGSRGPDTQYF
V gene: TRBV27; D gene: -; J gene: TRBJ2-2; clone size: -; CDR3 DNA: TGTGCCAGCAGTTTATCACCCCCCTCCTGGCGGGGGAACACCGGGGAGCTGTTTTTT; CDR3 protein: CASSLSPPSWRGNTGELFF
V gene: TRBV5-4; D gene: TRBD2; J gene: TRBJ2-7; clone size: -; CDR3 DNA: TGTGCCAGCAGCTTGGGGGCTAGCGGGAGAGGGGGCGAGCAGTACTTC; CDR3 protein: CASSLGASGRGGEQYF
V gene: TRBV18; D gene: -; J gene: TRBJ2-1; clone size: -; CDR3 DNA: TGTGCCAGCTCACCACGGGGACTCGGGACAGTCGACAATGAGCAGTTCTTC; CDR3 protein: CASSPRGLGTVDNEQFF
V gene: TRBV11-1; D gene: -; J gene: TRBJ2-7; clone size: -; CDR3 DNA: TGTGCCAGCAGCGAGTCCGCGGTTACCTCCTACGAGCAGTACTTC; CDR3 protein: CASSESAVTSYEQYF
V gene: TRBV10-3; D gene: TRBD1; J gene: TRBJ1-5; clone size: -; CDR3 DNA: TGTGCCGCCTGGACAGGAGATAGCAATCAGCCCCAGCATTTT; CDR3 protein: CAAWTGDSNQPQHF
V gene: TRBV27; D gene: TRBD1; J gene: TRBJ1-2; clone size: -; CDR3 DNA: TGTGCCAGCAGTTCTCCCCGCGGTACAGGGGGCGACGGCTATGGCTACACCTTC; CDR3 protein: CASSSPRGTGGDGYGYTF
V gene: TRBV30; D gene: -; J gene: TRBJ2-1; clone size: -; CDR3 DNA: TGTGCCTGTACCGAGGGGGTCTACAATGAGCAGTTCTTC; CDR3 protein: CACTEGVYNEQFF
V gene: TRBV4-2; D gene: TRBD1; J gene: TRBJ2-7; clone size: -; CDR3 DNA: TGTGCCAGCAGCCAAGAAACAGGGGGCGCATTTTACGAGCAGTACTTC; CDR3 protein: CASSQETGGAFYEQYF
V gene: TRBV27; D gene: TRBD1; J gene: TRBJ2-5; clone size: -; CDR3 DNA: TGTGCCAGCAGGGGTCGAGGGGGCACGTACCAAGAGACCCAGTACTTC; CDR3 protein: CASRGRGGTYQETQYF